What follows is one TCR beta chain and its context. Its specificity is unknown. Sequenced by immunoSEQ multiplex PCR; TCRdb stores in-frame clones only, minus some. The repertoire consists of about 380,000 clones, with approximately 97% occurring once and the leading ten covering less than 0.35%. The CDR3 runs to 14 residues. Germline values: CDR1 SGHNT, CDR2 YYREEE (reference sequence). Trimming left V 4 bases short and J 5 bases short, with 12 bases between. The record originates from a study of shared clonotypes between healthy human individuals. Points from the study as a whole: The researchers took only blood, and tissue repertoires probably look different. In a few donors, about 5% of naive CD4 clonotypes appeared in common.

The chain combines TRBV5-4 with TRBJ2-2; no reliable D call. This receptor was obtained from a man aged 30-40 years in good health. The sequenced sample was memory CD8+ T cells sorted from blood. As to subset: CD45RO+ cells pooled with CCR7-negative TemRA cells. CDR3 DNA: TGTGCCAGCAGCCACTGGACCGAAACCGGGGAGCTGTTTTTT. This codes for CASSHWTETGELFF.